This is a list of T cell receptor beta chains from one sample in a study of CD8 T cells in ankylosing spondylitis. From the 5' RACE reads, TCRdb called clonotypes with MiXCR, one entry per CDR3 protein. The sample carries 340,000 or so distinct CDR3 sequences, approximately 15% recorded once. The specimen was blood, either unsorted or a sorted T cell fraction (not recorded which). Receptor source: a male donor with ankylosing spondylitis or in good health (not recorded which). Each CDR3 is given with its conserved first and last residue. Size values are once, few and many counts, or a class for expanded clones, and some rows have none.

clone_size j_call v_call cdr3_aa
NA TRBJ1-2 TRBV7-2 CASGPGLGEGFNYGYTF
few TRBJ1-6 TRBV14 CASSVSNQGTPLHF
many TRBJ1-2 TRBV6-5 CASSYDLNYYGYTF
few TRBJ2-1 TRBV30 CASPAGDRVDNEQFF
few TRBJ2-5 TRBV5-1 CASSLEGSAMETQYF
NA TRBJ2-7 TRBV7-2 CASSLGLASYEQYF
NA TRBJ2-4 TRBV5-5 CASSFGTGGKENIQYF
many TRBJ1-1 TRBV5-1 CASSLEGQNTEAFF
few TRBJ2-7 TRBV12-3/TRBV12-4 CASSLRRGHEQYF
NA TRBJ1-4 TRBV7-8 CASSLRNSNEKLFF
few TRBJ2-1 TRBV10-3 CAIKGGVLLGEQFF
few TRBJ1-4 TRBV12-3/TRBV12-4 CASSLQGASEKLFF
few TRBJ2-2 TRBV11-2 CASRTNRGKTGELFF
NA TRBJ1-2 TRBV29-1 CSVTTGNYGYTF
NA TRBJ1-2 TRBV7-9 CASLKVGGDYGYTF
many TRBJ1-2 TRBV12-3/TRBV12-4 CASSFDRDANYGYTF
many TRBJ1-1 TRBV3-1 CASSPGTGAGDTEAFF